This entry features one TCR beta chain sequence. Antigen specificity is unknown. The PCR ran on 60 Vbeta and 13 Jbeta primers. Profiling relied on immunoSEQ multiplex PCR, and the TCRdb table lists in-frame clones only, not all of them. The data contain over 85,000 clones, around 76% of them seen just once; the ten biggest clones take up roughly 13%. This sample was included in a study of cytomegalovirus exposure and HLA in healthy donors. Findings and caveats of the study: It was approximately 170 TCR beta chains that were listed as cytomegalovirus-associated.

Material: PBMCs. The receptor comes from a man aged 25 to 40 in good health and CMV-seropositive.

As DNA, the CDR3 is TGTGCCAGCAGCTTAGTAACAGGGACGATAAAAGAGACCCAGTACTTC. Translation: CASSLVTGTIKETQYF. The V and J genes are TRBV7-8 and TRBJ2-5; D is possibly TRBD1 (6 bases). In germline, CDR1 is SGHVS, CDR2 FQNEAQ. The CDR3 extends over 16 amino acids. Trimming cost V 1 base and J 3 bases, with 15 bases left between them.